This TCR beta chain was observed in a study of blood T cell repertoires in COVID-19. Looking at the study overall: T cells, B-cell-depleted T cells, or PBMCs supplied cDNA or gDNA.

In the original processing: Amplification of reference gene primers was used by the study to estimate nucleated cell counts. Generated by immunoSEQ multiplex PCR, the TCRdb table keeps only in-frame clones and is missing some. V and J calls and clone size are copied from that table; D and trimming were computed from the DNA. Among fewer than 200,000 clones listed, roughly 90% were seen once. Germline V gene sequence: CDR1 MDHEN, CDR2 SYDVKM. Deletions cut 3 bases from V and 0 bases from J, with 6 bases between. The CDR3 length is 14 residues. The specimen was peripheral blood. This receptor was obtained from a man in his 70s with active or convalescent COVID-19. The genes are TRBV28 and TRBJ1-3; D is possibly TRBD1 (5 bases). CDR3 amino acids: CASSFDSSGNTIYF. The CDR3 DNA reads TGTGCCAGCAGTTTTGACAGCTCTGGAAACACCATATATTTT. Looking up the rest from reference TRBV28 and TRBJ1-3 gives the full variable domain: DVKVTQSSRYLVKRTGEKVFLECVQDMDHENMFWYRQDPGLGLRLIYFSYDVKMKEKGDIPEGYSVSREKKERFSLILESASTNQTSMYLCASSFDSSGNTIYFGEGSWLTVV.